This T cell receptor (beta chain) originates from a study of CD8+ T cells in alopecia areata (dated by TCRdb to 2017 to 2018). Notes on the research overall: The treated patients, all with moderate-to-severe alopecia areata, were enrolled in an open-label pilot trial of oral tofacitinib given at 5 to 10 mg twice daily. Biopsies were taken from tofacitinib-treated patients at baseline and at 4 and 24 weeks of treatment, and a later scalp biopsy was taken in several of the tofacitinib-treated patients. In treated patients, disease severity was measured using the SALT score, which gives the percentage of scalp surface area affected. The RNA source kit depended on sample type: the PAXgene miRNA kit for fixed scalp, the miRNeasy kit for PBMCs, and the RNeasy kit for mouse skin. Human TCRbeta sequencing covered scalp tissue and sorted CD4+ and CD8+ peripheral blood T cells from patchy and totalis/universalis alopecia areata patients and healthy controls. Scalp clonality was compared across normal scalp (n=4), patchy alopecia areata scalp (n=8), and alopecia totalis/universalis scalp (n=8). Patients stayed on tofacitinib for 6 to 18 months and then had 6 months of follow-up off drug so that delayed response and recurrence could be assessed. To study T cell clonal expansion in alopecia areata, the researchers applied high-throughput TCRbeta sequencing to both the C3H/HeJ mouse model and human patients. immunoSEQ multiplex PCR using 35 Vbeta forward primers and 13 Jbeta reverse primers was used to amplify TCRbeta CDR3 regions.

Sample treatment or condition, as interpreted from the label and publication: oral pan-JAK inhibitor, 5-10 mg twice daily. Lesional scalp punch biopsies and peripheral blood were obtained from alopecia areata patients. PBMCs were separated by density centrifugation and stained for CD3, CD4 and CD8, after which CD4+ and CD8+ T cells were sorted on a FACSAria. Study-level results and caveats: Scalp clonality and the number of expanded CD8+ clones among the top 100 scalp clones were significantly decreased by tofacitinib. Compared with normal scalp, lesional scalp had higher clonality and more expanded CD8+ clones, particularly in alopecia totalis/universalis, a pattern that suggests antigenic drive. Because the treated cohort was small and had only one nonresponder, larger studies are needed to examine links between baseline CD8+ expansion and response. Shared TCR sequences between patients were less evident than in mice, which may be partly attributable to HLA diversity in the patient population. During tofacitinib treatment, many expanded lesional clones remained in scalp and blood, and this persistence may partly explain relapse after treatment is stopped. Resident alphabeta T cells in normal human skin are also sequenced, complicating scalp TCR repertoire analysis, unlike mouse skin dominated by gammadelta T cells.

Worth noting for this clone: It lacks a known antigen. No base qualities exist here, and no much larger clone lies one base off it.

Counted from cysteine to phenylalanine, this CDR3 has 17 amino acids. Left in the record is the CDR3 DNA by itself, 51 bases read in frame from the first base. The germline V gene gives CDR1 as SGHRS and CDR2 as YFSETQ. Ends trimmed: V by 3 bases, J by 7 bases; bases unmatched to a gene: 16. Libraries were made using the immunoSEQ multiplex PCR assay. To provide template for TCR sequencing, every sample had RNA extracted and reverse transcribed into cDNA. First-strand cDNA was synthesized using SuperScript III with a 2:1 mix of oligo-dT and random hexamers. A synthetic immune receptor repertoire was used to assess amplification bias, and residual bias was removed computationally. The source study handled its data this way. Raw reads were preprocessed for error removal, and CDR3 was defined according to IMGT conventions as running from the conserved cysteine to phenylalanine. Clonality was computed as 1 minus the Shannon entropy, with the entropy normalized by log2 of the number of productive unique TCRs. Scalp TCRbeta sequences were cross-referenced with sorted blood CD4 and CD8 repertoires so that the CD4 or CD8 identity of scalp clones could be inferred. TCRdb holds this immuneACCESS table with in-frame rearrangements only. Some clones are missing; in checked studies, unresolved V genes explain under half, and the rest has no known cause. V and J calls plus clone size are reproduced from that table; the DNA served to infer D and trimming. Counted in this sample were about 260,000 clones; roughly 60% of them appeared once. The top ten clones comprise 0.75% to 0.95% of the sample.

The receptor comes from a human donor with alopecia areata. The chain is assembled from TRBV5-1 and TRBJ2-1; TRBD1 aligns with 7 central bases. The sequences come from CD4+ T cells sorted from blood, collected around week 52, from a patient treated with tofacitinib. The nucleotide sequence is TGCGCCAGCAGCTGGCGGACTGGGACAGCCATCACGAATGAGCAGTTCTTC. Its protein is CASSWRTGTAITNEQFF.